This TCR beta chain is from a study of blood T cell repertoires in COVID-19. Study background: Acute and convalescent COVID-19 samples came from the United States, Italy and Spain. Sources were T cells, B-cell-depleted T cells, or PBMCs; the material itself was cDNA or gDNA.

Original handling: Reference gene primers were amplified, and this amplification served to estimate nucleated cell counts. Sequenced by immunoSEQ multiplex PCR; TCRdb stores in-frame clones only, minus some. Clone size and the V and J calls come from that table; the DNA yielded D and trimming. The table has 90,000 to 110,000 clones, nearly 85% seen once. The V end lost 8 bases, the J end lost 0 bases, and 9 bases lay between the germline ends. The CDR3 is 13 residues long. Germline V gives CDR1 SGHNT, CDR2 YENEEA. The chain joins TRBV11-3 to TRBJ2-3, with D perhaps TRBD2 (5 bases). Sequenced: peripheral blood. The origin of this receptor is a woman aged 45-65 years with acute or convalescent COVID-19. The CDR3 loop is CASGRGSTDTQYF. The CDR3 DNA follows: TGTGCCAGCGGGAGAGGAAGCACAGATACGCAGTATTTT.